The 24 T cell receptor beta chains below come from one sample, sequenced in a study of blood T cell repertoires in COVID-19. Some clones are missing from TCRdb's copy, which holds only in-frame ones; the method was immunoSEQ multiplex PCR. The data contain some 430,000 clones, less than 95% of them singletons. The specimen was PBMCs or T cells enriched from blood (not recorded which). The receptors shown here come from a man aged 18 to 29 who had recovered from COVID-19.

The chain couples TRBV9 to TRBJ1-2; D is unresolved. Per the germline V gene, CDR1 is SGDLS and CDR2 is YYNGEE. This CDR3 has 13 amino acids. Trimming pared 4 bases from V and 7 bases from J, leaving 14 bases between. CDR3 nucleotide sequence: TGTGCCAGCAGCAGATGGGGTGCGGGTGGCTACACCTTC. Amino acid sequence: CASSRWGAGGYTF.

This clone has just a few counts. The V and J genes are TRBV7-2 and TRBJ2-2, with D maybe TRBD2 (5 bases). Germline CDR1 and CDR2: SGHTA and FQGNSA. This CDR3 spans 16 amino acids. V was pared by 2 bases and J by 4 bases, with 14 bases between. As DNA, the CDR3 is TGTGCCAGCAGCTTAACTGGTACCGCGGGCACCGGGGAGCTGTTTTTT. It specifies CASSLTGTAGTGELFF.

CDR3 sequence (DNA): TGTGCCAGCAGCTTGGGGCAGGGGGTCTATGGCTACACCTTC. Translation gives CASSLGQGVYGYTF. The rearrangement uses TRBV5-4 and TRBJ1-2; 7 bases align to TRBD1. This CDR3 has 14 residues. Per the germline V gene, CDR1 is SGHNT and CDR2 is YYREEE (reference sequence). Trimming took 0 bases from V and 4 from J; bases not matched to a gene: 3.

The chain has TRBV14 and TRBJ1-1; D is perhaps TRBD1 (6 bases). The ends were cut back, 2 bases at V and 0 bases at J, with 10 bases in the middle. This CDR3 spans 15 amino acids. Germline loops: CDR1 SGHDN, CDR2 FVKESK. CDR3 coding DNA: TGTGCCAGCAGCCAAAAAAGGGGGATGAACACTGAAGCTTTCTTT. This gives the protein CASSQKRGMNTEAFF.

The rearrangement links TRBV10-3 to TRBJ1-1, with TRBD1 as a possible D gene (6 bases). This CDR3 contains 14 residues. Per the germline V gene, CDR1 is ENHRY and CDR2 is SYGVKD. Trimming stripped 8 bases from V and 4 bases from J, with 17 bases between. This CDR3 reads CAIRASGAGTEAFF. The CDR3 DNA sequence: TGTGCCATCCGGGCATCAGGGGCGGGCACTGAAGCTTTCTTT.

This clone was recorded a few times. The chain uses TRBV28 and TRBJ2-1; TRBD1 might be the D (5 bases). Germline CDR1 and CDR2: MDHEN and SYDVKM. CDR3 size: 14 residues. V gave up 4 bases and J gave up 2 bases, with 9 bases separating them. CDR3 in DNA: TGTGCCAGCAGTTATAGGGGCGCCTACAATGAGCAGTTCTTC. Translating it yields CASSYRGAYNEQFF.

This chain links TRBV12-5 with TRBJ1-5; weak D call: TRBD1 (6 bases). Per the germline V gene, CDR1 is LGHNT and CDR2 is FRNRAP. The ends were cut back, 6 bases at V and 3 bases at J, with 15 bases in the middle. The CDR3 has 15 amino acids. CDR3 protein: CASGPPRQDNQPQHF. CDR3 coding DNA: TGTGCTAGTGGCCCCCCTAGACAGGACAATCAGCCCCAGCATTTT.

The CDR3 DNA follows: TGTGCCAGTAGTTTAAGACAAATCAATCAGCCCCAGCATTTT. Translating gives CASSLRQINQPQHF. The rearrangement uses TRBV19 and TRBJ1-5, with unresolved D. Trimming cost V 5 bases and J 3 bases, with 11 bases left between them. The CDR3 contains 14 residues. Germline V gives CDR1 LNHDA, CDR2 SQIVND (reference sequence).

This chain joins TRBV30 and TRBJ1-2, with a tentative D call TRBD1 (5 bases). Between the trimmed V and J ends, which lost 3 bases and 4 bases, there was a span of 12 bases. Per the germline V gene, CDR1 is GTSNPN and CDR2 is SVGIG (reference sequence). The CDR3 has 13 amino acids. This chain's CDR3 is CAWRGGLAYGYTF. The CDR3 nucleotides read TGTGCCTGGAGGGGGGGTCTGGCCTATGGCTACACCTTC.

The chain recombines TRBV24-1 with TRBJ1-1; D remains ambiguous. The CDR3 extends over 12 amino acids. Germline V gives CDR1 KGHDR, CDR2 SFDVKD. Trimming pared 3 bases from V and 11 bases from J, leaving 12 bases between. CDR3 sequence (DNA): TGTGCCACCAGTGATCTATCGGGGTCGGCTTTCTTT. Protein sequence: CATSDLSGSAFF.

The chain has TRBV20-1 and TRBJ1-6, with D uncertain. The CDR3 has 14 amino acids. The V end lost 3 bases, the J end lost 7 bases, and 13 bases lay between the germline ends. Germline V gene data show CDR1 as DFQATT and CDR2 as SNEGSKA (reference sequence). The CDR3 region has the DNA TGCAGTGCTAGTACGGGAACGGCGAATTCACCCCTCCACTTT. Translating it yields CSASTGTANSPLHF.

The chain is built from TRBV10-2 and TRBJ1-6; D possibly corresponds to TRBD1 (6 bases). CDR1 and CDR2 from the germline V gene are WSHSY and SAAADI. The CDR3 has 14 amino acids. Trimming removed 10 bases at V and 0 bases at J, with 10 bases between. CDR3 nucleotides: TGCGCCACCACGGACAGCTCCTATAATTCACCCCTCCACTTT. Protein: CATTDSSYNSPLHF.

This rearrangement joins TRBV12-3 or TRBV12-4 to TRBJ1-2, with a possible D match to TRBD1 (5 bases). The CDR3 consists of 12 residues. Trimming took off 6 bases at V and 8 bases at J, with 13 bases between the two ends. CDR3 in amino acids: CASRGRAPGYTF. CDR3 nucleotides: TGTGCCAGCAGAGGCAGGGCACCCGGCTACACCTTC.

The CDR3 protein is CASSLNGNTIYF. CDR3 DNA sequence: TGTGCCAGCAGCCTTAATGGAAACACCATATATTTT. V and J are TRBV9 and TRBJ1-3; D not resolved. CDR1 SGDLS and CDR2 YYNGEE come from the germline V gene. The V end was cut by 4 bases, the J end by 3 bases, with 5 bases between. The CDR3 totals 12 residues.

The rearrangement joins TRBV30 to TRBJ1-3, with TRBD1 as a possible D gene (5 bases). The V gene lost 3 bases and the J gene lost 8 bases, with 11 bases spanning the gap. The length of the CDR3 is 12 residues. Germline-derived CDR1 and CDR2 are GTSNPN and SVGIG (reference sequence). The CDR3: CAWSAPRDTIYF. The CDR3 nucleotides read TGTGCCTGGAGCGCGCCCAGGGACACCATATATTTT.

The CDR3 DNA follows: TGTGCCAGCAGCCCTCCCCTACTAGCGGGAGGGATAGCTAGCACAGATACGCAGTATTTT. As protein: CASSPPLLAGGIASTDTQYF. This chain joins TRBV11-3 and TRBJ2-3; the match to TRBD2 covers 13 bases. Germline V gives CDR1 SGHNT, CDR2 YENEEA. The CDR3 runs to 20 residues. After removal of 5 bases from V and 0 bases from J, the junction contained 14 bases not matched to a gene.

This chain joins TRBV7-3 and TRBJ1-6, with TRBD1 matching 7 bases. With V trimmed by 1 base and J by 7 bases, 4 bases remained unmatched. The CDR3 extends over 15 amino acids. The germline gives CDR1 SGHTA, CDR2 FQGTGA. The chain's CDR3 is CASSLRQGENSPLHF. As DNA, the CDR3 is TGTGCCAGCAGCTTAAGACAGGGTGAGAATTCACCCCTCCACTTT.

The genes are TRBV19 and TRBJ1-2, with D perhaps TRBD1 (5 bases). The V gene's germline CDR1 is LNHDA and CDR2 SQIVND (reference sequence). The CDR3 has 15 amino acids. Trimming removed 6 bases from V and 1 base from J, with 15 bases in between. As DNA, the CDR3 is TGTGCCAGTAGCGACCCGACAGATTTTAACTATGGCTACACCTTC. It specifies CASSDPTDFNYGYTF.

This rearrangement joins TRBV7-6 to TRBJ2-1, with D tentatively TRBD2 (5 bases). The V gene lost 5 bases and the J gene lost 3 bases, with 8 bases spanning the gap. CDR1 and CDR2 (germline): SGHVS, FNYEAQ. The length of the CDR3 is 13 residues. The CDR3: CASSGSLYNEQFF. CDR3 bases: TGTGCCAGCAGCGGGAGTCTCTACAATGAGCAGTTCTTC.

CDR3 DNA: TGTGCCAGCAGGACGACTCCGAACACCGGGGAGCTGTTTTTT. Translated: CASRTTPNTGELFF. The rearrangement uses TRBV9 and TRBJ2-2, with D uncertain. V shed 5 bases and J shed 0 bases, with 8 bases lying between them. CDR3 length: 14 amino acids. Germline values: CDR1 SGDLS, CDR2 YYNGEE.

J is TRBJ1-3 and V is TRBV6-1; D is unclear. Trimming took 4 bases from V and 0 from J, leaving 13 bases between them. From germline, CDR1 is MNHNS and CDR2 SASEGT. The CDR3 extends over 16 amino acids. CDR3: CASSVYYGGSGNTIYF. As DNA, the CDR3 is TGTGCCAGCAGTGTATACTACGGAGGCTCTGGAAACACCATATATTTT.

The gene calls are TRBV11-2 and TRBJ1-3; D is perhaps TRBD1 (5 bases). Germline assignment: CDR1 SGHAT and CDR2 FQNNGV. This CDR3 spans 15 amino acids. Trimming took off 5 bases at V and 0 bases at J, with 11 bases between the two ends. CDR3 in DNA: TGTGCCAGCAGCCCCGGACACCTCTCTGGAAACACCATATATTTT. Its protein product is CASSPGHLSGNTIYF.

The rearrangement joins TRBV4-1 to TRBJ1-6; D gene ambiguous. Trimming stripped 6 bases from V and 7 bases from J, with 22 bases between. The germline gives CDR1 MGHRA, CDR2 YSYEKL. The CDR3 consists of 17 residues. The CDR3 loop is CASRSGREVRLNSPLHF. CDR3 DNA: TGCGCCAGCAGGAGTGGACGGGAGGTCCGACTCAATTCACCCCTCCACTTT.

This clone was counted between two and nine times. The J gene is TRBJ1-1, the V gene TRBV28; the match to TRBD1 covers 9 bases. Germline assignment: CDR1 MDHEN and CDR2 SYDVKM. J lost 4 bases, V lost 1 base, and 4 bases had no gene match. The CDR3 is 15 amino acids. Here the CDR3 reads CASSLSGTGPTEAFF. As DNA, the CDR3 is TGTGCCAGCAGTTTATCCGGGACAGGGCCCACTGAAGCTTTCTTT. The variable domain in full, completed from reference TRBV28 and TRBJ1-1, reads DVKVTQSSRYLVKRTGEKVFLECVQDMDHENMFWYRQDPGLGLRLIYFSYDVKMKEKGDIPEGYSVSREKKERFSLILESASTNQTSMYLCASSLSGTGPTEAFFGQGTRLTVV.